The 27 T cell receptor beta chains below come from one sample, sequenced in a study of cytomegalovirus exposure and HLA in healthy donors (dated by TCRdb to the late 2010s). To prepare the library, the immunoSEQ multiplex PCR assay was applied. The multiplex PCR relied on a mix of 60 forward primers for TCR Vbeta segments and 13 reverse primers for TCR Jbeta segments. As stored in TCRdb, this immuneACCESS dataset retains in-frame rearrangements with V and J assigned. A fraction of the clones does not appear; measured against another copy, unresolved V genes explain less than half of the discrepancy, and the remainder lacks a known reason. The sample profile shows 150,000 to 200,000 clones; around 77% of them were found once. The ten largest clones take up 2% to 2.5% of the sample. Material for sequencing was PBMCs. Receptor source: a man in his sixties in good health and CMV-seronegative.

The rearrangement links TRBV29-1 to TRBJ2-3; the D is unclear. Trimming removed 6 bases at V and 4 bases at J, with 11 bases between. Per germline, CDR1 SQVTM and CDR2 ANQGSEA. The CDR3 consists of 12 residues. The CDR3 loop is CSVDIGPDTQYF. The CDR3 DNA sequence: TGCAGCGTCGATATCGGTCCAGATACGCAGTATTTT.

The rearrangement uses TRBV2 and TRBJ2-1; TRBD1 matches at 9 bases. Germline values: CDR1 SNHLY, CDR2 FYNNEI. This CDR3 is 15 amino acids long. The V gene end was trimmed by 5 bases and the J gene end by 0 bases; junction bases not matched to a gene: 2. DNA for the CDR3: TGTGCCAGCAGTACGGACAGGGGCTCCTACAATGAGCAGTTCTTC. It yields the protein CASSTDRGSYNEQFF.

On this clone: The same CDR3 also results from other DNA sequences found in this sample. The chain uses TRBV20-1 and TRBJ1-1; D is undetermined. Germline V gives CDR1 DFQATT, CDR2 SNEGSKA (reference sequence). Deletions cut 7 bases from V and 1 base from J, with 7 bases between. The CDR3 contains 11 residues. CDR3 in DNA: TGCAGTGTTAGGCGGAACACTGAAGCTTTCTTT. Its translation: CSVRRNTEAFF.

As concerns this clone: Other DNA sequences from this sample encode an identical CDR3 as well. The chain couples TRBV9 to TRBJ2-5; possibly TRBD2 for D (6 bases). Trimming shortened V by 3 bases and J by 4 bases, and 10 bases separated the two germline ends. Germline values: CDR1 SGDLS, CDR2 YYNGEE. This CDR3 comprises 13 residues. The CDR3 DNA sequence: TGTGCCAGCAGCGAGGGACTGCGAGAGACCCAGTACTTC. Its protein is CASSEGLRETQYF.

The CDR3 protein is CASSLTGLNTEAFF. Written as DNA, the CDR3 is TGCGCCAGCAGCCTGACAGGGCTGAACACTGAAGCTTTCTTT. The chain has TRBV5-1 and TRBJ1-1, with 7 bases aligning to TRBD1. This CDR3 spans 14 amino acids. Losses at the gene ends were 4 bases for V and 0 bases for J; bases not matched to a gene: 3. The germline V gene has CDR1 SGHRS and CDR2 YFSETQ.

This rearrangement joins TRBV2 to TRBJ1-1; D possibly corresponds to TRBD1 (5 bases). This CDR3 comprises 14 residues. CDR1 is SNHLY, CDR2 FYNNEI, per germline. V gave up 1 base and J gave up 8 bases, with 14 bases separating them. DNA of the CDR3: TGTGCCAGCAGTGAAGGCGCGGCAGGGCTCGAAGCTTTCTTT. It codes for CASSEGAAGLEAFF.

The rearrangement joins TRBV28 to TRBJ2-3; D possibly corresponds to TRBD1 (6 bases). V lost 5 bases to trimming and J lost 4 bases, with 13 bases between them. Germline V CDR1 and CDR2: MDHEN, SYDVKM. There are 14 residues in the CDR3. The CDR3 spells CASSTQGGADTQYF. As DNA, the CDR3 is TGTGCCAGCAGTACACAGGGTGGCGCAGATACGCAGTATTTT.

Only a few counts were recorded for this clone. The chain uses TRBV10-2 and TRBJ1-2; the match to TRBD1 covers 7 bases. The junction had 11 bases not matched to a gene; V was cut back by 8 bases and J by 5 bases. This CDR3 is 14 amino acids long. Germline CDR1 WSHSY, CDR2 SAAADI. DNA of the CDR3: TGCGCCAGCGGAATAGGGGGCGCGGAGTATGGCTACACCTTC. Translating gives CASGIGGAEYGYTF.

This chain uses TRBV19 with TRBJ2-3, with 8 bases lining up with TRBD2. With 7 bases clipped from V and 2 bases from J, the junction kept 11 bases outside the gene matches. CDR1 and CDR2 (germline): LNHDA, SQIVND (reference sequence). This CDR3 is built from 16 residues. CDR3 nucleotides: TGTGCCAGTAAATACCGGGGGGGCAGTATCACAGATACGCAGTATTTT. It is translated as CASKYRGGSITDTQYF.

V gene TRBV5-4 combines with J gene TRBJ2-1; no clear D. The V gene lost 4 bases and the J gene lost 8 bases, with 10 bases spanning the gap. The V gene's germline CDR1 is SGHNT and CDR2 YYREEE (reference sequence). The length of the CDR3 is 12 residues. CDR3 residues: CASSRVWDEQFF. As DNA, the CDR3 is TGTGCCAGCAGCCGGGTCTGGGATGAGCAGTTCTTC. Complete variable domain (other parts from reference TRBV5-4 and TRBJ2-1): ETGVTQSPTHLIKTRGQQVTLRCSSQSGHNTVSWYQQALGQGPQFIFQYYREEENGRGNFPPRFSGLQFPNYSSELNVNALELDDSALYLCASSRVWDEQFFGPGTRLTVL.

V is TRBV28 and J is TRBJ2-7, with TRBD1 matching over 8 bases. CDR1 MDHEN and CDR2 SYDVKM come from the germline V gene. This CDR3 has 16 residues. The J segment lost 6 bases and the V segment lost 3 bases, leaving 13 bases of the junction unmatched. CDR3 amino acids: CASSFAGQVASCEQYF. The CDR3 nucleotides read TGTGCCAGCAGTTTTGCGGGACAGGTGGCTTCTTGCGAGCAGTACTTC.

J is TRBJ1-6 and V is TRBV6-1; tentatively, D is TRBD1 (6 bases). The CDR3 is 20 residues long. CDR1 MNHNS and CDR2 SASEGT come from the germline V gene. The V and J ends lost 0 bases and 1 base respectively, with 19 bases between them. CDR3 protein: CASSEAPWEGVSSYNSPLHF. DNA for the CDR3: TGTGCCAGCAGTGAAGCGCCCTGGGAGGGGGTAAGTTCCTATAATTCACCCCTCCACTTT.

The count of this clone is one. This chain uses TRBV11-2 with TRBJ2-3; 9 positions match TRBD2. Germline lookup yields CDR1 SGHAT and CDR2 FQNNGV. The CDR3 runs 15 residues. V gave up 3 bases and J gave up 3 bases; unmatched junction bases: 4. This CDR3 is CASSFGGGETDTQYF. The DNA for the CDR3 is TGTGCCAGCAGCTTCGGCGGGGGGGAAACAGATACGCAGTATTTT.

The V call is TRBV10-1, the J call TRBJ1-5; 9 positions match TRBD1. This CDR3 is 16 amino acids long. The trim removed 3 bases at V and 5 bases at J, leaving 8 bases unmatched. Looked up from germline, CDR1 is WNHNN and CDR2 is SYGVQD (reference sequence). CDR3 DNA sequence: TGCGCCAGCAGTGAAAGTGGGACAGGGATCGATCAGCCCCAGCATTTT. As protein: CASSESGTGIDQPQHF.

This rearrangement joins TRBV29-1 to TRBJ1-2; D may be TRBD1 (6 bases). Trimming shortened V by 7 bases and J by 4 bases, and 13 bases separated the two germline ends. The CDR3 spans 12 residues. CDR1 SQVTM and CDR2 ANQGSEA come from the germline V gene. CDR3 bases: TGCAGCGGACAGGACAGTGCCTATGGCTACACCTTC. Its translation: CSGQDSAYGYTF.

The V and J genes are TRBV19 and TRBJ1-2; 11 nucleotides line up with TRBD1. J gave up 8 bases and V 7 bases, and 6 bases lay outside the gene matches. CDR3 length: 13 residues. Looked up from germline, CDR1 is LNHDA and CDR2 is SQIVND (reference sequence). CDR3 sequence (DNA): TGTGCCAGTAACCTCGGGACAGGGGGAGGCTACACCTTC. It encodes CASNLGTGGGYTF.

The chain has TRBV9 and TRBJ1-1; possible D gene TRBD1, 6 bases. The length of the CDR3 is 17 residues. The V gene lost 7 bases and the J gene lost 2 bases, with 24 bases spanning the gap. Germline V CDR1 and CDR2: SGDLS, YYNGEE. The CDR3 DNA follows: TGTGCCAGCTCCCGTGGCGGGGGCCCGGGGCGAAACACTGAAGCTTTCTTT. Its protein is CASSRGGGPGRNTEAFF.

This chain links TRBV4-1 with TRBJ2-3; D perhaps matches TRBD2 (5 bases). Germline values: CDR1 MGHRA, CDR2 YSYEKL. Trimming left V 0 bases short and J 4 bases short, with 14 bases between. CDR3 size: 16 residues. The CDR3 is CASSQDHIGGADTQYF. The CDR3, as DNA: TGCGCCAGCAGCCAAGATCACATTGGAGGTGCAGATACGCAGTATTTT.

The chain carries TRBV5-6 and TRBJ1-3; no clear D. Germline V gene lookup returns CDR1 SGHDT and CDR2 YYEEEE. The V end lost 4 bases, the J end lost 4 bases, and 9 bases lay between the germline ends. This CDR3 comprises 13 residues. In nucleotides, the CDR3 is TGTGCCAGCAGCCCGGTGGGCGGAAACACCATATATTTT. Protein: CASSPVGGNTIYF.

This clone was seen more than once but under ten times. The chain links TRBV6-1 to TRBJ1-1; weak D call: TRBD1 (5 bases). The CDR3 is 15 amino acids. Trimming shortened V by 6 bases and J by 0 bases, and 14 bases separated the two germline ends. Germline values: CDR1 MNHNS, CDR2 SASEGT. CDR3 DNA sequence: TGTGCCAGCAGCCTTTTCGACAGCATGAACACTGAAGCTTTCTTT. Encoded protein: CASSLFDSMNTEAFF.

Note on this clone: Other DNA sequences in this specimen translate into the identical CDR3. The V call is TRBV28, the J call TRBJ1-5; D unclear. CDR1 is MDHEN, CDR2 SYDVKM, per germline. This CDR3 has 12 residues. V shed 4 bases and J shed 3 bases, with 4 bases lying between them. Here the CDR3 reads CASSSVNQPQHF. CDR3 nucleotide sequence: TGTGCCAGCAGTTCCGTCAATCAGCCCCAGCATTTT.

The gene calls are TRBV28 and TRBJ1-4; the D gene is possibly TRBD1 (6 bases). This CDR3 is 14 amino acids long. V lost 8 bases, J lost 8 bases, and 18 bases lay in between. Germline V gene lookup returns CDR1 MDHEN and CDR2 SYDVKM. CDR3: CASVPNRAWEKLFF. The CDR3 DNA sequence: TGTGCCAGCGTACCAAACAGGGCTTGGGAAAAACTGTTTTTT. The whole variable domain, filled in from reference TRBV28 and TRBJ1-4, reads DVKVTQSSRYLVKRTGEKVFLECVQDMDHENMFWYRQDPGLGLRLIYFSYDVKMKEKGDIPEGYSVSREKKERFSLILESASTNQTSMYLCASVPNRAWEKLFFGSGTQLSVL.

The rearrangement uses TRBV15 and TRBJ2-3, with 11 nucleotides matching TRBD2. V was clipped by 0 bases and J by 1 base; unmatched bases: 3. The CDR3 is made up of 17 amino acids. Germline V lookup: CDR1 LNHNV, CDR2 YYDKDF (reference sequence). CDR3 sequence reads: CATSRDPTSGGTDTQYF. The CDR3 DNA reads as TGTGCCACCAGCAGAGATCCGACTAGCGGGGGCACAGATACGCAGTATTTT.

The chain couples TRBV13 to TRBJ2-5, with 10 bases fitting TRBD2. Germline lookup yields CDR1 PRHDT and CDR2 FYEKMQ (reference sequence). With V trimmed by 4 bases and J by 4 bases, 6 bases remained unmatched. CDR3 size: 15 residues. The CDR3 here is CASSSRLAGRETQYF. The CDR3 nucleotides are TGTGCCAGCAGCTCCCGACTAGCGGGTAGAGAGACCCAGTACTTC.

This chain connects TRBV11-3 to TRBJ2-3, with D tentatively TRBD2 (5 bases). The CDR3 covers 13 residues. Germline V lookup: CDR1 SGHNT, CDR2 YENEEA. The V gene lost 5 bases and the J gene lost 6 bases, with 12 bases spanning the gap. The CDR3 DNA reads as TGTGCCAGCAGCGGTACGGGGATCGATACGCAGTATTTT. This translates into CASSGTGIDTQYF.

The J gene is TRBJ1-3, the V gene TRBV2, with 9 nucleotides matching TRBD1. The germline V gene has CDR1 SNHLY and CDR2 FYNNEI. The length of the CDR3 is 16 residues. V shed 6 bases and J 0 bases; nucleotides not matched to a gene: 6. The CDR3 is CASRGGQGPSGNTIYF. CDR3 sequence (DNA): TGTGCCAGCAGGGGGGGACAGGGACCCTCTGGAAACACCATATATTTT. The variable domain in full, completed from reference TRBV2 and TRBJ1-3, reads EPEVTQTPSHQVTQMGQEVILRCVPISNHLYFYWYRQILGQKVEFLVSFYNNEISEKSEIFDDQFSVERPDGSNFTLKIRSTKLEDSAMYFCASRGGQGPSGNTIYFGEGSWLTVV.

The chain links TRBV7-9 to TRBJ2-5, with TRBD2 matching 14 bases. The CDR3 is 16 residues long. Trimming cost V 4 bases and J 5 bases; bases outside gene matches: 6. The V gene's germline CDR1 is SEHNR and CDR2 FQNEAQ (reference sequence). The CDR3: CASSYGLAGGRETQYF. In DNA, the CDR3 is TGTGCCAGCAGCTACGGACTAGCGGGAGGCCGGGAGACCCAGTACTTC.